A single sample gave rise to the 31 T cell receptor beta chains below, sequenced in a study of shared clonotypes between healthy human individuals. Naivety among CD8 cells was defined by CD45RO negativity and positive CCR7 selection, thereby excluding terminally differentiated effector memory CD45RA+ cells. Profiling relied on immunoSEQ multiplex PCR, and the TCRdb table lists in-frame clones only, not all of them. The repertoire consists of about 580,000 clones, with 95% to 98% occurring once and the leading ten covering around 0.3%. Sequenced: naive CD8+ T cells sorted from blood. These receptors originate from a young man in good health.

The CDR3 DNA is TGTGCCTGGAGTGTGGCTAGCGGACTGTACGAGCAGTACTTC. It translates to CAWSVASGLYEQYF. This sequence joins TRBV30 and TRBJ2-7; TRBD2 matches 7 bases. The V segment lost 0 bases and the J segment 4 bases; nucleotides outside the gene matches: 6. The CDR3 loop spans 14 amino acids. Germline assignment: CDR1 GTSNPN and CDR2 SVGIG (reference sequence). Looking up the rest from reference TRBV30 and TRBJ2-7 gives the full variable domain: SQTIHQWPATLVQPVGSPLSLECTVEGTSNPNLYWYRQAAGRGLQLLFYSVGIGQISSEVPQNLSASRPQDRQFILSSKKLLLSDSGFYLCAWSVASGLYEQYFGPGTRLTVT.

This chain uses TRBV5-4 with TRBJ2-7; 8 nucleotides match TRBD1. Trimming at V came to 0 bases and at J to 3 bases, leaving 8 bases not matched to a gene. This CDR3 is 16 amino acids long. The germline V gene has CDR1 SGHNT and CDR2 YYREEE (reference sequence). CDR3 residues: CASSLVSGQGFYEQYF. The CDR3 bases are TGTGCCAGCAGCTTGGTTTCCGGACAGGGTTTCTACGAGCAGTACTTC.

CDR3 sequence (DNA): TGCGCCAGCAGCTGGACTCCGTGGGGGGAGAACACCGGGGAGCTGTTTTTT. Its protein is CASSWTPWGENTGELFF. V is TRBV5-1 and J is TRBJ2-2; D possibly corresponds to TRBD2 (6 bases). V was clipped by 3 bases and J by 1 base, with 16 bases between them. The CDR3 covers 17 residues. Germline V gives CDR1 SGHRS, CDR2 YFSETQ. Using reference TRBV5-1 and TRBJ2-2 for the parts outside the CDR3, the full variable domain is KAGVTQTPRYLIKTRGQQVTLSCSPISGHRSVSWYQQTPGQGLQFLFEYFSETQRNKGNFPGRFSGRQFSNSRSEMNVSTLELGDSALYLCASSWTPWGENTGELFFGEGSRLTVL.

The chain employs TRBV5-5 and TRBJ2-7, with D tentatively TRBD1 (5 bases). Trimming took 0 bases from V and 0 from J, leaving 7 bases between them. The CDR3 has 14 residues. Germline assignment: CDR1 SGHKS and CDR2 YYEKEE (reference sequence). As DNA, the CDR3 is TGTGCCAGCAGCTTGGCAGGGTTCTCCTACGAGCAGTACTTC. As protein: CASSLAGFSYEQYF.

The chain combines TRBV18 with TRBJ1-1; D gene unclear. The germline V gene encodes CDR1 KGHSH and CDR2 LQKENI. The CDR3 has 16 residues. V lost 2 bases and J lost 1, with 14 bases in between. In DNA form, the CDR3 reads TGTGCCAGCTCACCAAGACTACAACAACAGAACACTGAAGCTTTCTTT. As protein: CASSPRLQQQNTEAFF.

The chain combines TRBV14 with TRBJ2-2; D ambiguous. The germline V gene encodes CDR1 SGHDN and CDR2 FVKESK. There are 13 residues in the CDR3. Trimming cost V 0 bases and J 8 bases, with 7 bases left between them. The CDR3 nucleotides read TGTGCCAGCAGCCAAGAATCCAGGGGGGAGCTGTTTTTT. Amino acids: CASSQESRGELFF. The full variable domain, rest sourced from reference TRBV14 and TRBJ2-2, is EAGVTQFPSHSVIEKGQTVTLRCDPISGHDNLYWYRRVMGKEIKFLLHFVKESKQDESGMPNNRFLAERTGGTYSTLKVQPAELEDSGVYFCASSQESRGELFFGEGSRLTVL.

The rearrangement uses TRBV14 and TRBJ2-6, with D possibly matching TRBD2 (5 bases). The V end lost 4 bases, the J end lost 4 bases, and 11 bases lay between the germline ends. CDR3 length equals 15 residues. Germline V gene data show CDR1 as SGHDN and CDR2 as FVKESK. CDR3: CASSPGVSGANVLTF. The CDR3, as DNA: TGTGCCAGCAGCCCCGGGGTTTCGGGGGCCAACGTCCTGACTTTC. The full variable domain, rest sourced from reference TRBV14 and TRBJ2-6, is EAGVTQFPSHSVIEKGQTVTLRCDPISGHDNLYWYRRVMGKEIKFLLHFVKESKQDESGMPNNRFLAERTGGTYSTLKVQPAELEDSGVYFCASSPGVSGANVLTFGAGSRLTVL.

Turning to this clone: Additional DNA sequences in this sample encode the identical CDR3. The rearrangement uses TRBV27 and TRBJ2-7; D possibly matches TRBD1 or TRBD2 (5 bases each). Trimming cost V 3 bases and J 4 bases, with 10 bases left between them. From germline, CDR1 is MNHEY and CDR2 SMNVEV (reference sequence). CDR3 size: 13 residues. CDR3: CASSLGVGYEQYF. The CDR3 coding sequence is TGTGCCAGCAGTTTGGGGGTGGGTTACGAGCAGTACTTC.

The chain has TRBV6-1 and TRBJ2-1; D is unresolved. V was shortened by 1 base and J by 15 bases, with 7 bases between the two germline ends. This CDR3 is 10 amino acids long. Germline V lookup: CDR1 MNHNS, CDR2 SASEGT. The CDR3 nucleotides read TGTGCCAGCAGTGAAGAGTACCCGTTCTTC. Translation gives CASSEEYPFF.

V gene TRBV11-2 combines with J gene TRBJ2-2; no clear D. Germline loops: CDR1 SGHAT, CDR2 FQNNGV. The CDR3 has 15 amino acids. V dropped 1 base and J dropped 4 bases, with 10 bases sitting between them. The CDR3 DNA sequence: TGTGCCAGCAGCTTAGTGGCAGGTGCCACCGGGGAGCTGTTTTTT. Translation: CASSLVAGATGELFF.

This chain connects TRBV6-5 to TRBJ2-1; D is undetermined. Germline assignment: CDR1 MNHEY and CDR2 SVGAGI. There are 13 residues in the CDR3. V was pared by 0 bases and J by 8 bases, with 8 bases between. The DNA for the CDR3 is TGTGCCAGCAGTTACTCGTTATCCGATGAGCAGTTCTTC. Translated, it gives CASSYSLSDEQFF.

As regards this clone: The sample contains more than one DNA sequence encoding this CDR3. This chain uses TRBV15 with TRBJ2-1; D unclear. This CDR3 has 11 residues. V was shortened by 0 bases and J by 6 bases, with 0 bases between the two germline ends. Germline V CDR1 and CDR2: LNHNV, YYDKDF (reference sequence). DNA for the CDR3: TGTGCCACCAGCAGAGACAATGAGCAGTTCTTC. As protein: CATSRDNEQFF.

The CDR3 reads CASSQSGQGVGNTIYF. CDR3 DNA: TGCGCCAGCAGCCAATCCGGACAGGGGGTTGGAAACACCATATATTTT. The V gene is TRBV4-1, the J gene TRBJ1-3; 10 bases fit TRBD1. The length of the CDR3 is 16 residues. V dropped 2 bases and J dropped 3; count of bases not matched to a gene: 4. The germline V gene has CDR1 MGHRA and CDR2 YSYEKL.

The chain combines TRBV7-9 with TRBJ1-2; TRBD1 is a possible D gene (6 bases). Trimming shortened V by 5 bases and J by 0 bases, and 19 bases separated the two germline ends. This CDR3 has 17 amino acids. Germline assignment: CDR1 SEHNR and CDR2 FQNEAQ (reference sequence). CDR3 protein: CASSPTAGANPNYGYTF. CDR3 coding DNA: TGTGCCAGCAGCCCCACTGCGGGGGCCAACCCTAACTATGGCTACACCTTC.

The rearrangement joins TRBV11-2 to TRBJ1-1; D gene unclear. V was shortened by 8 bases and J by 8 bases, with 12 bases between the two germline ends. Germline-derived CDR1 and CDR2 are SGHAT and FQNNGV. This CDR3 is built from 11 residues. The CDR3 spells CASAVPQEAFF. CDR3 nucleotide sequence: TGTGCCAGCGCCGTACCACAGGAAGCTTTCTTT.

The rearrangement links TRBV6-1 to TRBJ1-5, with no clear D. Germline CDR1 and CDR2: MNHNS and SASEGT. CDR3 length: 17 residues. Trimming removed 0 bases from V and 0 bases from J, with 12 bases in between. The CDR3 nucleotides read TGTGCCAGCAGTGAAGCGGCGGGCCCCTATAGCAATCAGCCCCAGCATTTT. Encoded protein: CASSEAAGPYSNQPQHF.

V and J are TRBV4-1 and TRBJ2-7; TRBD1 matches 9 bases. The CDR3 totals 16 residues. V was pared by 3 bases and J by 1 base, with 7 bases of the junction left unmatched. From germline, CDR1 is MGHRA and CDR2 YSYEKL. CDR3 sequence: CASSQVAGTGSYEQYF. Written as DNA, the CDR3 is TGCGCCAGCAGCCAGGTTGCCGGGACAGGGTCCTACGAGCAGTACTTC.

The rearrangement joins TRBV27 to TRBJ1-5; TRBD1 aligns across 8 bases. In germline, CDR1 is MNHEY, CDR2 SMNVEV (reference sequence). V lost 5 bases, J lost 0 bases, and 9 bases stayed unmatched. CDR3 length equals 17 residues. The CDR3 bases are TGTGCCAGCAGTCCGAGAAGGACAGGGTTTAGCAATCAGCCCCAGCATTTT. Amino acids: CASSPRRTGFSNQPQHF.

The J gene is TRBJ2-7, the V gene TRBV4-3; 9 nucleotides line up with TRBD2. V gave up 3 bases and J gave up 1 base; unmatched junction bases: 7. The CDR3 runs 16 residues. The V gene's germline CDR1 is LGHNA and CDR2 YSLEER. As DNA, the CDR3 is TGCGCCAGCAGCCAGGACGGTCTAGCGGGGTCCTACGAGCAGTACTTC. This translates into CASSQDGLAGSYEQYF.

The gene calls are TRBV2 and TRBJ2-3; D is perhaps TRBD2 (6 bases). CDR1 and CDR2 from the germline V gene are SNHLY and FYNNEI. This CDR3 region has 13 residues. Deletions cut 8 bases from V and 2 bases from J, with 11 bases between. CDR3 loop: CASLRESTDTQYF. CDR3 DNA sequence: TGTGCCAGCCTACGGGAGTCCACAGATACGCAGTATTTT.

The CDR3 coding sequence is TGCAGCGTTCCCGTAAATAGCGGGGTTTACAATGAGCAGTTCTTC. Translating gives CSVPVNSGVYNEQFF. The chain uses TRBV29-1 and TRBJ2-1; TRBD2 matches at 8 bases. V shed 5 bases, J shed 4 bases, and the junction held 10 bases outside the gene matches. The CDR3 runs 15 residues. Germline lookup yields CDR1 SQVTM and CDR2 ANQGSEA.

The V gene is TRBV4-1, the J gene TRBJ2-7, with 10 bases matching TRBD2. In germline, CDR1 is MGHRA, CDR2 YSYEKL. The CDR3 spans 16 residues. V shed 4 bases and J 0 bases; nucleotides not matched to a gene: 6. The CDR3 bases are TGCGCCAGCAGCCCCGAGGCTAGCGGGAGCTCCTACGAGCAGTACTTC. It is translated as CASSPEASGSSYEQYF.

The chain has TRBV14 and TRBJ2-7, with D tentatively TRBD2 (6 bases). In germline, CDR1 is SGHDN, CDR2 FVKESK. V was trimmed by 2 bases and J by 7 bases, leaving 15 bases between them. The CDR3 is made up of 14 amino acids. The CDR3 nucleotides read TGTGCCAGCAGCCAAAGGGACTGGGGTGGGGAGCAGTACTTC. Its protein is CASSQRDWGGEQYF.

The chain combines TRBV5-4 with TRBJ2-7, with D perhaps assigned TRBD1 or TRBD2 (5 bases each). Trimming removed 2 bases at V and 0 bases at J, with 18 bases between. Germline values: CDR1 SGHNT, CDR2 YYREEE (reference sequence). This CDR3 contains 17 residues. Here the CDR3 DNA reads TGTGCCAGCAGCTTTTGGGGGAGAGGGGTCAGCTCCTACGAGCAGTACTTC. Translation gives CASSFWGRGVSSYEQYF.

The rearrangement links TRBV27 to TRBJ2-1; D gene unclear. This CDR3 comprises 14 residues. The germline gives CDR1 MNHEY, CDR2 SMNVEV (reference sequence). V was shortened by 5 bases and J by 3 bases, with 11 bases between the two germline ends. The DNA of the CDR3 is TGTGCCAGCAGTCCCCCTGGGCTCTACAATGAGCAGTTCTTC. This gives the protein CASSPPGLYNEQFF.

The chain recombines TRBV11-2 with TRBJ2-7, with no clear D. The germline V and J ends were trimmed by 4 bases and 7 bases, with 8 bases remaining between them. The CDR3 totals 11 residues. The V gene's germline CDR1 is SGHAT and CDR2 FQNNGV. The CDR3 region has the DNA TGTGCCAGCAGCTCGATGGGGGAGCAGTACTTC. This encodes CASSSMGEQYF.

CDR3: CASSIDGGGPWNEQFF. The CDR3 DNA reads TGTGCCAGTAGTATAGATGGGGGAGGGCCATGGAATGAGCAGTTCTTC. V is TRBV19 and J is TRBJ2-1; 7 nucleotides line up with TRBD2. The ends lost 0 bases at V and 7 bases at J; junction bases unmatched: 9. The V gene's germline CDR1 is LNHDA and CDR2 SQIVND (reference sequence). This CDR3 has 16 residues.

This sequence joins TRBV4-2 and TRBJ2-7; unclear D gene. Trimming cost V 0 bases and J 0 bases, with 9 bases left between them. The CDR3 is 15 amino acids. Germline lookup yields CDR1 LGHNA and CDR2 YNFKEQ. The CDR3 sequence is CASSQETVSSYEQYF. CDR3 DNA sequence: TGTGCCAGCAGCCAAGAAACGGTTAGCTCCTACGAGCAGTACTTC.

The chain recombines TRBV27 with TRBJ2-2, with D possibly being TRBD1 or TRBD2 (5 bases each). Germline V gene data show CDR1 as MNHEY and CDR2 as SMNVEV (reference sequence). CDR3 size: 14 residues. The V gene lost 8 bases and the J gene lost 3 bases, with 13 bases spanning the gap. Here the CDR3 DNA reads TGTGCCAGCCGCGTAGAGGGGCACACCGGGGAGCTGTTTTTT. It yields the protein CASRVEGHTGELFF.

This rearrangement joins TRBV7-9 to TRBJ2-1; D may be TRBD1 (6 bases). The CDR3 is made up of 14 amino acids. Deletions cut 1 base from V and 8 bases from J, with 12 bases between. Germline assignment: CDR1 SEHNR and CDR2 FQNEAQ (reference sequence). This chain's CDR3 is CASSLERHRDEQFF. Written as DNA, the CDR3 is TGTGCCAGCAGCTTAGAAAGGCACAGGGATGAGCAGTTCTTC.

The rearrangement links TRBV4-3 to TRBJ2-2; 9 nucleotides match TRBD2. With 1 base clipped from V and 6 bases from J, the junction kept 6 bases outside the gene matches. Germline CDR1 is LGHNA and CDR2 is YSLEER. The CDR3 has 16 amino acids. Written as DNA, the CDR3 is TGCGCCAGCAGCCAAGGACGCGGACTAGCGCCCGGGGAGCTGTTTTTT. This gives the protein CASSQGRGLAPGELFF.